In its sample, the clone carrying this TCR beta chain was seen many times. Its antigen is currently unknown. TCRdb reprocessed the 5' RACE reads with MiXCR, giving one entry per CDR3 protein. This sample has about 510,000 distinct CDR3 sequences, with approximately 5% found just once. The CDR3 extends over 16 amino acids. With V trimmed by 2 bases and J by 7 bases, 5 bases remained unmatched. The germline V gene has CDR1 SGHTA and CDR2 FQGNSA. This sample stems from a study of CD8 T cells in ankylosing spondylitis. Overall study results and limits: Disease-associated clonotypes exhibited CD8+ identity and were relatively infrequent in peripheral blood. The study identified a TCR beta motif of under ten highly homologous variants that appeared characteristic of ankylosing spondylitis blood. Matched ankylosing spondylitis synovial fluid reportedly showed significant enrichment of disease-linked clones.

This sequence was found in a male donor with ankylosing spondylitis. The chain combines TRBV7-2 with TRBJ2-2, with 12 bases identical to TRBD2. Source material: blood, either unsorted or a sorted T cell fraction (not recorded which). The CDR3 loop reads CASSLLAGGIDGELFF. CDR3 bases: TGTGCCAGCAGCTTACTAGCGGGAGGGATCGACGGGGAGCTGTTTTTT.